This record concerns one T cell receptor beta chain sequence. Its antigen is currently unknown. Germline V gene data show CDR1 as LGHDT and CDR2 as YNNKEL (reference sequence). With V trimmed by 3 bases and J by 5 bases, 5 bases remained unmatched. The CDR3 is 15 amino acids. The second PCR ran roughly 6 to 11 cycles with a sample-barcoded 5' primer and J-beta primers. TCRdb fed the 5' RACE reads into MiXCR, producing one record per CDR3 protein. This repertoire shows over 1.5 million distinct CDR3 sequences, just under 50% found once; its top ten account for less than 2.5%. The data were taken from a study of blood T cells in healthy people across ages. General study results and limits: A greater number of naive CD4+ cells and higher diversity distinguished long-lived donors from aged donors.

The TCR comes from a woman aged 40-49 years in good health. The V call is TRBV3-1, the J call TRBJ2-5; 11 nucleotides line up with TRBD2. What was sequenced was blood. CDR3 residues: CASSHSGGGRETQYF. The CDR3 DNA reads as TGTGCCAGCAGCCATAGCGGGGGGGGTCGCGAGACCCAGTACTTC.